Each of the 2 T cell receptor beta chains below was sequenced from the same sample in a study of blood T cell repertoires in COVID-19. Sequencing used immunoSEQ multiplex PCR; TCRdb keeps in-frame clones, though not all of them. Here the sample spans 65,000 to 80,000 clones, over 75% being singletons. Sequencing was carried out using peripheral blood. The receptors shown here come from a man aged 50 to 59 with acute or convalescent COVID-19.

The chain combines TRBV11-2 with TRBJ1-1, with D hard to call. V was pared by 0 bases and J by 14 bases, with 13 bases between. The CDR3 runs 12 residues. Germline CDR1 is SGHAT and CDR2 is FQNNGV. CDR3 amino acids: CASSLDRVEVFF. CDR3 DNA sequence: TGTGCCAGCAGCTTAGATCGGGTGGAGGTCTTCTTT. Full variable domain (remainder filled in from reference TRBV11-2 and TRBJ1-1): EAGVAQSPRYKIIEKRQSVAFWCNPISGHATLYWYQQILGQGPKLLIQFQNNGVVDDSQLPKDRFSAERLKGVDSTLKIQPAKLEDSAVYLCASSLDRVEVFFGQGTRLTVV.

CDR3 residues: CASSQEGQKNTEAFF. The CDR3 DNA reads TGCGCCAGCAGCCAAGAGGGACAGAAGAACACTGAAGCTTTCTTT. This sequence joins TRBV4-3 and TRBJ1-1, with TRBD1 matching over 7 bases. There are 15 residues in the CDR3. V was pared by 0 bases and J by 1 base, with 2 bases of the junction left unmatched. Germline CDR1 reads LGHNA; CDR2 reads YSLEER.